This is a list of T cell receptor beta chains from one sample in a study of identical twins. MiXCR was run by TCRdb on the 5' RACE reads, yielding one entry per CDR3 protein. This repertoire shows approximately 230,000 distinct CDR3 sequences, 6% to 7% found once; its top ten account for about 14%. These records were also assigned to another study, of T cells expressing NK-cell markers.

Sequenced: CD8+ T cells sorted from blood. The receptors originated from a woman aged 18-30 years in good health. The CDR3 runs from the conserved cysteine through the conserved F or W. D genes are given only for firm matches. Clone sizes are given selectively: once, few, many, or a class where the clone is expanded.

TRBD2,many,TRBV27,TRBJ2-1,TGTGCCAGCACTAGTGGGACTAGCGGGATTTCTTACAATGAGCAGTTCTTC,CASTSGTSGISYNEQFF
-,-,TRBV6-5,TRBJ1-1,TGTGCCAGCAGTTACTCGAATGAAGCTTTCTTT,CASSYSNEAFF
-,few,TRBV27,TRBJ1-1,TGTGCCAGCAGTCCCGACACAATGGACACTGAAGCTTTCTTT,CASSPDTMDTEAFF
-,many,TRBV9,TRBJ2-5,TGTGCCAGCAGCGTAGGAGGTCAGAAAGAGACCCAGTACTTC,CASSVGGQKETQYF
TRBD1,many,TRBV10-2,TRBJ1-1,TGCGCCAGCACCTGGGACAGGAACACTGAAGCTTTCTTT,CASTWDRNTEAFF
-,many,TRBV9,TRBJ2-3,TGTGCCAGCAGCTCTACCCCCGATGGGGGCCTCACAGATACGCAGTATTTT,CASSSTPDGGLTDTQYF
-,many,TRBV12-3/TRBV12-4,TRBJ2-3,TGTGCCAGCACCGAGGGCAGCACAGATACGCAGTATTTT,CASTEGSTDTQYF
-,few,TRBV2,TRBJ1-1,TGTGCCAGCATAGGGGCACGAGCTTTCTTT,CASIGARAFF
-,many,TRBV7-8,TRBJ2-7,TGTGCCAGCAGCGCCGGACAGACCTACGAGCAGTACTTC,CASSAGQTYEQYF
-,-,TRBV15,TRBJ2-7,TGTGCCACCAGCCCCGGGACATTTTCCGAGCAGTACTTC,CATSPGTFSEQYF
-,-,TRBV20-1,TRBJ2-5,TGCAGTGCTAGTGATCCGGGGGGCCGGTACTTC,CSASDPGGRYF
-,few,TRBV19,TRBJ2-5,TGTGCCAGTAAGCATCCTCAAAAAGAGACCCAGTACTTC,CASKHPQKETQYF
-,few,TRBV18,TRBJ1-5,TGTGCCAGCTCAACGGTTCCCGTTAACTGGCAATATGATCAGCCCCAGCATTTT,CASSTVPVNWQYDQPQHF
-,-,TRBV7-8,TRBJ2-7,TGTGCCAGCACGGTGTCGCTGGGACGCTCGTCCTACGAGCAGTACTTC,CASTVSLGRSSYEQYF
-,few,TRBV9,TRBJ1-1,TGTGCCAGCAGCGTAGTGTCCCGGAACACTGAAGCTTTCTTT,CASSVVSRNTEAFF
-,once,TRBV7-6,TRBJ2-1,TGTGCCAGCAGCTTAGCGGCCCAGAGCTCCTACAATGAGCAGTTCTTC,CASSLAAQSSYNEQFF
TRBD1,-,TRBV25-1,TRBJ1-2,TGTGCCAGCAGCACAGGGGGCCCCGCTGGCTACACCTTC,CASSTGGPAGYTF
TRBD2,-,TRBV14,TRBJ2-1,TGTGCCAGCAGCCAAGACTTCCAGCGGGGGTACTCCTACAATGAGCAGTTCTTC,CASSQDFQRGYSYNEQFF